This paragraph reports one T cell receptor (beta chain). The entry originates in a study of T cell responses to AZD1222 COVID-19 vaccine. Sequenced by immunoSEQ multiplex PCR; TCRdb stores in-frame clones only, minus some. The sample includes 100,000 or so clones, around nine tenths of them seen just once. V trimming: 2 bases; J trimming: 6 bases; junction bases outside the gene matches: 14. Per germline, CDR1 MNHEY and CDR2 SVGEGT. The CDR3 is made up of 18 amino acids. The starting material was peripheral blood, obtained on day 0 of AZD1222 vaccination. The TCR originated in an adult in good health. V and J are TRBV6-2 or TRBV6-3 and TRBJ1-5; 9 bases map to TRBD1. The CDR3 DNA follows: TGTGCCAGCAGTTACCCCACAGGGGGCTACCGGTTGGGTCAGCCCCAGCATTTT. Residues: CASSYPTGGYRLGQPQHF.